These 16 T cell receptor beta chains were sequenced from one sample in a study of CD8+ T cells in alopecia areata. The treatment: oral pan-JAK inhibitor, 5-10 mg twice daily. Extraction and reverse transcription of RNA yielded cDNA as the sequencing template. Measured with immunoSEQ multiplex PCR; TCRdb has only the in-frame clones, and not every one. The sample includes 95,000 to 100,000 clones, roughly 60% of them seen just once. The sample was CD8+ T cells sorted from blood, taken between weeks 55 and 65, from a patient treated with tofacitinib. The receptor source for this set is a human donor with alopecia areata.

The rearrangement uses TRBV5-6 and TRBJ2-7; D may be TRBD1 (5 bases). Germline-derived CDR1 and CDR2 are SGHDT and YYEEEE. The CDR3 length is 13 residues. V was pared by 0 bases and J by 3 bases, with 7 bases between. DNA for the CDR3: TGTGCCAGCAGCTTGGCAGGGAACTACGAGCAGTACTTC. This translates into CASSLAGNYEQYF.

The chain is built from TRBV11-3 and TRBJ2-1; the D gene is possibly TRBD1 (6 bases). The CDR3 covers 15 residues. The V gene lost 0 bases and the J gene lost 10 bases, with 16 bases spanning the gap. Germline assignment: CDR1 SGHNT and CDR2 YENEEA. The DNA for the CDR3 is TGTGCCAGCAGCTTAGAAGGTGGGGGCCCCCGGGAGCAGTTCTTC. Translating gives CASSLEGGGPREQFF.

This chain connects TRBV6-1 to TRBJ2-6; unclear D gene. This CDR3 is built from 15 residues. Trimming stripped 4 bases from V and 5 bases from J, with 12 bases between. In germline, CDR1 is MNHNS, CDR2 SASEGT. The chain's CDR3 is CASSVQAFRANVLTF. CDR3 nucleotides: TGTGCCAGCAGTGTCCAGGCCTTTCGGGCCAACGTCCTGACTTTC.

This clone came up a few times. The rearrangement links TRBV29-1 to TRBJ2-1; no clear D. The V gene lost 3 bases and the J gene lost 5 bases, with 8 bases spanning the gap. The germline V gene has CDR1 SQVTM and CDR2 ANQGSEA. The CDR3 contains 12 residues. The CDR3 nucleotides are TGCAGCGTTGAGGTTAGGCACAATGAGCAGTTCTTC. Amino acid sequence: CSVEVRHNEQFF.

This chain joins TRBV18 and TRBJ1-6; the match to TRBD1 covers 8 bases. CDR3 size: 14 residues. CDR1 is KGHSH, CDR2 LQKENI, per germline. Unmatched junction bases numbered 1, after V lost 3 bases and J lost 6 bases. The CDR3 is CASSPGQANSPLHF. In DNA form, the CDR3 reads TGTGCCAGCTCACCGGGACAGGCTAATTCACCCCTCCACTTT.

This clone was seen only a few times. This chain links TRBV7-9 with TRBJ2-1; no definite D call. The CDR3 runs 12 residues. Trimming took 10 bases from V and 9 from J, leaving 16 bases between them. CDR1 and CDR2 from the germline V gene are SEHNR and FQNEAQ (reference sequence). CDR3 region: CATWAVGFEQFF. Here the CDR3 DNA reads TGTGCCACCTGGGCGGTAGGGTTTGAGCAGTTCTTC.

This clone showed up just a few times. This chain uses TRBV7-9 with TRBJ2-1, with a tentative D call TRBD2 (5 bases). Germline V gene sequence: CDR1 SEHNR, CDR2 FQNEAQ (reference sequence). This CDR3 is 13 amino acids long. The germline V and J ends were trimmed by 0 bases and 11 bases, with 11 bases remaining between them. The CDR3 DNA reads as TGTGCCAGCAGCTTAGCGCCAAGAGGGAAGCAGTTCTTC. It is translated as CASSLAPRGKQFF. The full variable domain, rest sourced from reference TRBV7-9 and TRBJ2-1, is DTGVSQNPRHKITKRGQNVTFRCDPISEHNRLYWYRQTLGQGPEFLTYFQNEAQLEKSRLLSDRFSAERPKGSFSTLEIQRTEQGDSAMYLCASSLAPRGKQFFGPGTRLTVL.

This clone was picked up a small number of times. CDR3 protein: CASSLGPRQGETQYF. The CDR3, as DNA: TGTGCCAGCAGCTTAGGACCACGACAGGGAGAGACCCAGTACTTC. This chain connects TRBV7-9 to TRBJ2-5, with 7 bases identical to TRBD1. CDR3 length: 15 residues. The germline V gene has CDR1 SEHNR and CDR2 FQNEAQ (reference sequence). J gave up 4 bases and V 1 base, and 6 bases lay outside the gene matches.

J is TRBJ2-1 and V is TRBV10-3; D ambiguous. This CDR3 has 14 amino acids. CDR1 ENHRY and CDR2 SYGVKD come from the germline V gene. Trimming left V 4 bases short and J 3 bases short, with 10 bases between. This CDR3 reads CAISGGIGYNEQFF. The CDR3 DNA reads as TGTGCCATCAGTGGGGGTATTGGCTACAATGAGCAGTTCTTC.

This clone was counted a few times. The chain recombines TRBV2 with TRBJ2-1; 7 bases match TRBD2. The CDR3 loop spans 14 amino acids. V gave up 6 bases and J gave up 4 bases; unmatched junction bases: 6. Germline CDR1 reads SNHLY; CDR2 reads FYNNEI. The DNA for the CDR3 is TGTGCCAGCAGAAAAGCGGGGTTGTACAATGAGCAGTTCTTC. Translation gives CASRKAGLYNEQFF.

This clone came up once. Sequence at one end of the junction differs from germline and may be a read error. Other DNA sequences in this sample translate to the same CDR3. V is TRBV27 and J is TRBJ2-6, with D possibly being TRBD1 (6 bases). The germline V gene has CDR1 MNHEY and CDR2 SMNVEV (reference sequence). The CDR3 runs 14 residues. The CDR3 sequence: CASKGLAGANVLTF. Here the CDR3 DNA reads TGTGCCAGCAAGGGGTTGGCAGGGGCCAACGTCCTGACTTTT.

The rearrangement links TRBV29-1 to TRBJ1-4, with 7 bases lining up with TRBD1. J gave up 5 bases and V 6 bases, and 6 bases lay outside the gene matches. Germline loops: CDR1 SQVTM, CDR2 ANQGSEA. The CDR3 length is 13 residues. CDR3 sequence (DNA): TGCAGCGTCGCCGGGACAGCGAATGAAAAACTGTTTTTT. Its protein product is CSVAGTANEKLFF.

This clone is deemed medium-sized. Other DNA sequences of this sample code for an identical CDR3. The chain joins TRBV5-6 to TRBJ1-4; unclear D gene. CDR1 and CDR2 (germline): SGHDT, YYEEEE. The CDR3 has 14 amino acids. The V end lost 1 base, the J end lost 0 bases, and 4 bases lay between the germline ends. The CDR3 loop is CASSLIATNEKLFF. The CDR3 DNA sequence: TGTGCCAGCAGCTTGATCGCAACTAATGAAAAACTGTTTTTT.

V is TRBV29-1 and J is TRBJ2-7, with 7 nucleotides matching TRBD1. Germline loops: CDR1 SQVTM, CDR2 ANQGSEA. CDR3 length: 14 amino acids. V dropped 1 base and J dropped 6; count of bases not matched to a gene: 9. The DNA of the CDR3 is TGCAGCGTTGAAGGCCGACAGGGTCGCTCCGAGCAGTACTTC. It encodes CSVEGRQGRSEQYF.

This chain links TRBV6-5 with TRBJ1-2; TRBD1 agrees at 8 bases. J was trimmed by 4 bases and V by 4 bases; bases with no gene match: 2. CDR1 is MNHEY and CDR2 is SVGAGI in the germline V gene. CDR3 length equals 13 residues. CDR3 sequence reads: CASSFGTGYGYTF. Written as DNA, the CDR3 is TGTGCCAGCAGTTTCGGGACAGGCTATGGCTACACCTTC.

This rearrangement joins TRBV7-6 to TRBJ1-2, with D uncertain. The CDR3 consists of 13 residues. Trimming stripped 5 bases from V and 5 bases from J, with 12 bases between. The germline V gene has CDR1 SGHVS and CDR2 FNYEAQ. The CDR3 sequence: CASSQGWGYGYTF. As DNA, the CDR3 is TGTGCCAGCAGCCAAGGCTGGGGTTATGGCTACACCTTC.